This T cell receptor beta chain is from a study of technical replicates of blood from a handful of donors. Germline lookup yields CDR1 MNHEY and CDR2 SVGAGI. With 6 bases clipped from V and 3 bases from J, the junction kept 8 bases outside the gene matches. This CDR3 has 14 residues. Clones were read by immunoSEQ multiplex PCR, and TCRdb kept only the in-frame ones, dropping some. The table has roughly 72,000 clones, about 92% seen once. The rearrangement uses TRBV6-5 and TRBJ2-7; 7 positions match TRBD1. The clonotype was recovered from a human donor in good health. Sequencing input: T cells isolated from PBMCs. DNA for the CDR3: TGTGCCAGCAGCAGACAGGGAAATAGCTACGAGCAGTACTTC. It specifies CASSRQGNSYEQYF.